This T cell receptor beta chain is from a study of cytomegalovirus exposure and HLA in healthy donors. In the study overall: Genetic ancestry analysis placed around 76% of the 398 donors that were genotyped in the Caucasian-associated cluster. Study observations and caveats: Association of roughly 18,000 TCR beta sequences with HLA alleles was found at 0.05 false discovery rate in a later analysis.

The PCR was carried out with 60 Vbeta primers and 13 Jbeta primers. As originally analysed: Later reanalysis found about 80 million unique TCR beta chains, around 9.9 million of them shared. TCRdb's table, derived via immunoSEQ multiplex PCR, lists solely in-frame clones and lacks some. V and J calls and clone size are copied from that table; D and trimming were computed from the DNA. Found here are approximately 160,000 clones, under 85% of them singletons; the top ten hold 1.5% to 2%. In this sample, this clone turned up a few times. Its antigen is not identified. The CDR3 runs 12 residues. J lost 13 bases, V lost 3 bases, and 5 bases had no gene match. Germline V lookup: CDR1 PRHDT, CDR2 FYEKMQ (reference sequence).

The chain joins TRBV13 to TRBJ2-3; 9 nucleotides line up with TRBD1. The sequenced material came from PBMCs. This receptor was taken from a woman younger than 45 in good health and CMV-seronegative. In nucleotides, the CDR3 is TGTGCCAGCAGCTTTCGGGACAGGGTTAAGTATTTT. It encodes CASSFRDRVKYF. Looking up the rest from reference TRBV13 and TRBJ2-3 gives the full variable domain: AAGVIQSPRHLIKEKRETATLKCYPIPRHDTVYWYQQGPGQDPQFLISFYEKMQSDKGSIPDRFSAQQFSDYHSELNMSSLELGDSALYFCASSFRDRVKYFGPGTRLTVL.